This T cell receptor (beta chain) is drawn from a study of shared clonotypes between healthy human individuals. The V and J ends lost 3 bases and 0 bases respectively, with 23 bases between them. Per the germline V gene, CDR1 is MGHRA and CDR2 is YSYEKL. The CDR3 runs to 19 residues. On this clone: Its antigen is unidentified.

Sequencing was performed with immunoSEQ multiplex PCR; in TCRdb, only in-frame clones are kept and a portion is missing. The top ten hold over 0.1% of the sample, which has roughly 2.4 million clones, 90% to 97% seen once. CD4+ cells were split into CD45RA+ naive and CD45RA-negative memory subsets. The study's findings and limits: Clonotype sharing among donors likely depends on sequencing depth.

V is TRBV4-1 and J is TRBJ1-2, with D uncertain. Sequenced material: naive CD4+ T cells sorted from blood. Subset specified: CD45RA+ positively selected. This receptor was obtained from a man aged 18 to 30 in good health. CDR3 loop: CASSQISPRGGTSNYGYTF. DNA for the CDR3: TGCGCCAGCAGCCAGATCAGCCCGCGGGGTGGCACCTCTAACTATGGCTACACCTTC.